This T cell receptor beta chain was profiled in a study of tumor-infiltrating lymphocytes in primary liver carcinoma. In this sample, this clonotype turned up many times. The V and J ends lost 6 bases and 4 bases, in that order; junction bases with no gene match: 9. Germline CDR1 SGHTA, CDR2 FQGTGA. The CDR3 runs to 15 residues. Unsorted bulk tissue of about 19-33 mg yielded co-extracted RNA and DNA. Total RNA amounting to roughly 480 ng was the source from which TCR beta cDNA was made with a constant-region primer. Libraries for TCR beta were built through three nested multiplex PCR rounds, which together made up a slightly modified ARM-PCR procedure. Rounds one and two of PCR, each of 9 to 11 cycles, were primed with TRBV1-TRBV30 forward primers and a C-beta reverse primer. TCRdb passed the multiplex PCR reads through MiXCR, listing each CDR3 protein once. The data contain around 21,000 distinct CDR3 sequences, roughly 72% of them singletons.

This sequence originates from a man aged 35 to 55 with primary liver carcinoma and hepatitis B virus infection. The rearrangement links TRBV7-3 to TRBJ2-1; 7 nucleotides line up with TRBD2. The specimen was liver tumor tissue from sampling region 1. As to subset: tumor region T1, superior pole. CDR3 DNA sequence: TGTGCCAGCAGTGAGGGGAGGGGAGGGTACAATGAGCAGTTCTTC. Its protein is CASSEGRGGYNEQFF.